Following are 23 T cell receptor beta chains from one sample sequenced in a study of beta chain features in type 1 diabetes (dated by TCRdb to 2016 to 2019). General study outcomes and caveats: In all four CD4+ subsets, TCRB CDR3 length was moderately but significantly shorter in type 1 diabetes patients.

These receptors lack a known antigen. The library was prepared using the immunoSEQ multiplex PCR assay. The High Capacity cDNA Reverse Transcription Kit was used to reverse transcribe all of the isolated RNA, meaning that expressed TCRB transcripts were what got sequenced. Here the immuneACCESS table is served through TCRdb, limited to in-frame sequences with V and J called. Missing clones are a known gap in these copies; in checked studies unresolved V genes cover under half, and the rest lacks a known reason. For this sample the table gives about 44,000 clones, of which roughly 70% were detected only once. The ten top clones hold about 2.1% of the sample. Sequencing input: Tregs from blood. The cell subset or site label, read with the paper, signifies: regulatory CD4+ T cells. The receptors were sampled from a young woman with type 1 diabetes.

In DNA, the CDR3 is TGTGCCAGCAGTTACAGGGACGAGCAGTACTTC. Its protein product is CASSYRDEQYF. The chain has TRBV2 and TRBJ2-5; TRBD1 is a possible D gene (6 bases). The DNA end is more similar to TRBJ2-7, so the J call may be wrong. Germline V gene sequence: CDR1 SNHLY, CDR2 FYNNEI. The CDR3 runs 11 residues.

Only a few counts were recorded for this clone. The chain carries TRBV6-4 and TRBJ2-7; the D is unclear. Trimming took 0 bases from V and 2 from J, leaving 11 bases between them. Per germline, CDR1 MRHNA and CDR2 SNTAGT. The CDR3 runs 15 residues. The CDR3 is CASSDSILPPYEQYF. The CDR3 DNA sequence: TGTGCCAGCAGTGACTCGATACTACCGCCCTACGAGCAGTACTTC.

V gene TRBV7-9 combines with J gene TRBJ2-5; 8 bases are shared with TRBD1. Per the germline V gene, CDR1 is SEHNR and CDR2 is FQNEAQ (reference sequence). CDR3 length equals 15 residues. The V segment lost 0 bases and the J segment 1 base; nucleotides outside the gene matches: 1. The CDR3 DNA follows: TGTGCCAGCAGCTTAGCCGGGACAGGCCAAGAGACCCAGTACTTC. Amino acid sequence: CASSLAGTGQETQYF.

To note about this clone: This CDR3 is also generated by other DNA sequences in the sample. This chain joins TRBV7-2 and TRBJ1-1; maybe TRBD1 (6 bases). The V gene lost 5 bases and the J gene lost 3 bases, with 19 bases spanning the gap. The CDR3 length is 16 residues. CDR1 is SGHTA and CDR2 is FQGNSA in the germline V gene. The CDR3 loop reads CASSPRTTGSYTEAFF. CDR3 nucleotide sequence: TGTGCCAGCAGCCCTAGAACCACAGGGTCGTACACTGAAGCTTTCTTT. Variable domain in full (rest from reference TRBV7-2 and TRBJ1-1): GAGVSQSPSNKVTEKGKDVELRCDPISGHTALYWYRQSLGQGLEFLIYFQGNSAPDKSGLPSDRFSAERTGGSVSTLTIQRTQQEDSAVYLCASSPRTTGSYTEAFFGQGTRLTVV.

V and J are TRBV28 and TRBJ1-2; D is possibly TRBD1 (5 bases). The CDR3 length is 14 residues. Looked up from germline, CDR1 is MDHEN and CDR2 is SYDVKM. Trimming stripped 1 base from V and 3 bases from J, with 9 bases between. The CDR3 DNA reads TGTGCCAGCAGTTTATCTCCGGGGGACTATGGCTACACCTTC. Its protein product is CASSLSPGDYGYTF.

The sample holds a few counts of this clone. The chain combines TRBV7-9 with TRBJ2-7; 12 bases match TRBD2. CDR1 and CDR2 from the germline V gene are SEHNR and FQNEAQ (reference sequence). CDR3 length: 17 amino acids. J was trimmed by 2 bases and V by 1 base; bases with no gene match: 6. This CDR3 is CASSLGVLAGGTYEQYF. The CDR3 DNA reads as TGTGCCAGCAGCTTAGGGGTACTAGCGGGGGGAACCTACGAGCAGTACTTC.

The chain uses TRBV7-8 and TRBJ2-1; 7 bases fit TRBD2. The CDR3 totals 14 residues. V trimming: 5 bases; J trimming: 7 bases; junction bases outside the gene matches: 8. The V gene's germline CDR1 is SGHVS and CDR2 FQNEAQ. The CDR3 region is CASSRQRGLNEQFF. CDR3 bases: TGTGCCAGCAGCCGCCAGCGGGGATTAAATGAGCAGTTCTTC. Complete variable domain (other parts from reference TRBV7-8 and TRBJ2-1): GAGVSQSPRYKVAKRGQDVALRCDPISGHVSLFWYQQALGQGPEFLTYFQNEAQLDKSGLPSDRFFAERPEGSVSTLKIQRTQQEDSAVYLCASSRQRGLNEQFFGPGTRLTVL.

The sample holds one count of this clone. V gene TRBV25-1 combines with J gene TRBJ2-5; TRBD2 matches 13 bases. Gene TRBJ2-7 matches the end of the DNA better, so the J call may be wrong. This CDR3 contains 14 residues. The germline gives CDR1 MGHDK, CDR2 SYGVNS. The CDR3 spells CAIIGLAGVYEQYF. CDR3 bases: TGTGCCATCATCGGACTAGCGGGAGTCTACGAGCAGTACTTC.

This clone was seen a handful of times. The chain couples TRBV7-9 to TRBJ2-1, with D possibly matching TRBD1 (6 bases). Germline CDR1 SEHNR, CDR2 FQNEAQ (reference sequence). The CDR3 length is 15 residues. Trimming took off 2 bases at V and 0 bases at J, with 8 bases between the two ends. Written as DNA, the CDR3 is TGTGCCAGCAGCTTACAGGGGAGCTCCTACAATGAGCAGTTCTTC. It is translated as CASSLQGSSYNEQFF.

This clone was recorded once. The V gene is TRBV11-2, the J gene TRBJ2-1, with TRBD2 matching 9 bases. With 1 base clipped from V and 2 bases from J, the junction kept 9 bases outside the gene matches. The CDR3 consists of 18 residues. CDR1 and CDR2 from the germline V gene are SGHAT and FQNNGV. Here the CDR3 reads CASSLAIVAGEAYNEQFF. CDR3 coding DNA: TGTGCCAGCAGCTTAGCGATTGTAGCGGGAGAGGCCTACAATGAGCAGTTCTTC.

The chain carries TRBV7-2 and TRBJ1-1; 9 bases match TRBD1. The V and J ends lost 5 bases and 7 bases, in that order; junction bases with no gene match: 8. Germline V CDR1 and CDR2: SGHTA, FQGNSA. The CDR3 has 14 amino acids. The CDR3 DNA follows: TGTGCCAGCAGCAATCCCGGGACAGGGAATGAAGCTTTCTTT. It is translated as CASSNPGTGNEAFF.

The chain couples TRBV7-2 to TRBJ2-2, with 10 positions matching TRBD2. Looked up from germline, CDR1 is SGHTA and CDR2 is FQGNSA. The CDR3 length is 17 residues. V dropped 1 base and J dropped 7; count of bases not matched to a gene: 9. CDR3 residues: CASSLVFLAGVVGELFF. CDR3 nucleotides: TGTGCCAGCAGCTTAGTATTCCTAGCGGGGGTGGTCGGGGAGCTGTTTTTT.

This clone was seen once. The rearrangement links TRBV9 to TRBJ2-1; TRBD2 agrees at 7 bases. The V and J ends lost 3 bases and 10 bases, in that order; junction bases with no gene match: 13. The CDR3 runs to 15 residues. Per the germline V gene, CDR1 is SGDLS and CDR2 is YYNGEE. The CDR3 is CASSAGTTRAWEQFF. The CDR3 DNA sequence: TGTGCCAGCAGCGCCGGGACTACTCGGGCTTGGGAGCAGTTCTTC.

This clone was observed a few times. The CDR3 spells CASSPSSVDTQYF. CDR3 in DNA: TGTGCCAGCAGTCCCTCTAGCGTTGATACGCAGTATTTT. J is TRBJ2-3 and V is TRBV28, with D possibly matching TRBD2 (6 bases). This CDR3 has 13 residues. Germline V gene lookup returns CDR1 MDHEN and CDR2 SYDVKM. Deletions cut 5 bases from V and 6 bases from J, with 12 bases between.

This clone has a handful of counts. The chain carries TRBV29-1 and TRBJ2-1; weak D call: TRBD1 (5 bases). Germline V gives CDR1 SQVTM, CDR2 ANQGSEA. CDR3 length equals 12 residues. The ends were cut back, 7 bases at V and 8 bases at J, with 15 bases in the middle. DNA for the CDR3: TGCAGCGGGGCAGACAGTTACCATGAGCAGTTCTTC. Amino acid sequence: CSGADSYHEQFF.

The gene calls are TRBV11-3 and TRBJ2-7; possible D gene TRBD1, 6 bases. CDR3 length equals 11 residues. Trimming took off 6 bases at V and 4 bases at J, with 7 bases between the two ends. Germline assignment: CDR1 SGHNT and CDR2 YENEEA. CDR3 coding DNA: TGTGCCAGCAGAAGGGGGTACGAGCAGTACTTC. Translation gives CASRRGYEQYF.

This clone occurred a few times. V and J are TRBV5-4 and TRBJ1-2; TRBD1 agrees at 7 bases. J gave up 2 bases and V 3 bases, and 7 bases lay outside the gene matches. The germline V gene has CDR1 SGHNT and CDR2 YYREEE (reference sequence). This CDR3 spans 15 amino acids. DNA for the CDR3: TGTGCCAGCAGCTCCCGGGACAGCGGGAACTATGGCTACACCTTC. It encodes CASSSRDSGNYGYTF.

V usage is TRBV7-9 and J usage is TRBJ2-7, with 8 bases that match TRBD2. Per the germline V gene, CDR1 is SEHNR and CDR2 is FQNEAQ (reference sequence). V dropped 5 bases and J dropped 7; count of bases not matched to a gene: 10. The CDR3 consists of 14 residues. The CDR3 is CASSPGGGVGEQYF. CDR3 nucleotides: TGTGCCAGCAGCCCGGGGGGGGGAGTGGGGGAGCAGTACTTC.

The chain carries TRBV11-1 and TRBJ2-5; D is uncertain. This CDR3 is built from 11 residues. Germline V lookup: CDR1 SGHAT, CDR2 FQDESV (reference sequence). V lost 5 bases to trimming and J lost 4 bases, with 5 bases between them. CDR3 in DNA: TGTGCCAGCAGCGCAGGAGAGACCCAGTACTTC. Its protein is CASSAGETQYF.

This rearrangement joins TRBV19 to TRBJ1-1, with D perhaps TRBD1 (5 bases). The CDR3 runs 12 residues. Between the trimmed V and J ends, which lost 10 bases and 1 base, there was a span of 10 bases. Germline-derived CDR1 and CDR2 are LNHDA and SQIVND (reference sequence). The CDR3 DNA is TGTGCCACCCGGAGGGGGAACACTGAAGCTTTCTTT. This translates into CATRRGNTEAFF.

The CDR3 nucleotides read TGCGCCAGCAGCGCCTTACTAGGCACGAACACCGGGGAGCTGTTTTTT. Protein product: CASSALLGTNTGELFF. The chain links TRBV5-1 to TRBJ2-2, with D possibly TRBD2 on 5 matching bases. The CDR3 is 16 residues long. Trimming stripped 4 bases from V and 0 bases from J, with 13 bases between. Germline V gives CDR1 SGHRS, CDR2 YFSETQ. The full variable domain, with the rest looked up from reference TRBV5-1 and TRBJ2-2, is KAGVTQTPRYLIKTRGQQVTLSCSPISGHRSVSWYQQTPGQGLQFLFEYFSETQRNKGNFPGRFSGRQFSNSRSEMNVSTLELGDSALYLCASSALLGTNTGELFFGEGSRLTVL.

In its sample, this clone was seen once. For the CDR3, the DNA is TGTGCCAGCAGGGCAAGCGCTAACTATGGCTACACCTTC. This gives the protein CASRASANYGYTF. The chain links TRBV7-3 to TRBJ1-2; D remains ambiguous. CDR1 is SGHTA and CDR2 is FQGTGA in the germline V gene. Trimming stripped 6 bases from V and 0 bases from J, with 8 bases between. The CDR3 sequence is 13 residues long.

V is TRBV7-2 and J is TRBJ2-5; D remains ambiguous. Germline CDR1 and CDR2: SGHTA and FQGNSA. The CDR3 is 13 residues long. V lost 4 bases, J lost 4 bases, and 10 bases lay in between. CDR3 DNA sequence: TGTGCCAGCAGCTCCGTAGTGCGAGAGACCCAGTACTTC. It encodes CASSSVVRETQYF.